The rows below give T cell receptor beta chains drawn from one sample of a study of blood T cell repertoires in COVID-19. Assay used: immunoSEQ multiplex PCR; TCRdb lists only in-frame clones, some missing. The table has more than 250,000 clones, around 86% seen once. Sequencing was done on a sample of PBMCs or T cells enriched from blood (not recorded which). These receptors all come from a woman between 18 and 29 years old who had recovered from COVID-19. The CDR3 runs from the conserved cysteine through the conserved F or W. Each record gives: V gene, J gene, D gene, clone size, CDR3 DNA, CDR3 protein. A D gene is named only where the DNA matches it firmly. Not all rows give a size; the values are once, few, many and, for expanded clones, a class.

TRBV5-4	TRBJ2-1	TRBD2	once	TGTGCCAGCAGCTTAGGACTAGCGGGGGGGCTCAATGAGCAGTTCTTC	CASSLGLAGGLNEQFF
TRBV30	TRBJ1-2	TRBD1	-	TGTGCCTGGAGTTTGGGACAGGGAACGCATGGCTACACCTTC	CAWSLGQGTHGYTF
TRBV28	TRBJ1-1	-	-	TGTGCCAGCAATAAGGGCAGGGCCGGTGGGGCTTTCTTT	CASNKGRAGGAFF
TRBV28	TRBJ2-5	TRBD1	-	TGTGCCAGCAGTTTACGGACAGGGGGCTGGTCCCAAGAGACCCAGTACTTC	CASSLRTGGWSQETQYF
TRBV18	TRBJ1-1	-	few	TGTGCCAGCTCACCTACGGAGAGGGTGGAAGCTTTCTTT	CASSPTERVEAFF
TRBV11-2	TRBJ2-5	TRBD2	-	TGTGCCAGCAGCTTGGCCAGCGGGGGAGTATGGGAGACCCAGTACTTC	CASSLASGGVWETQYF
TRBV19	TRBJ2-7	-	-	TGTGCCAGTAGTATAGATTCCTCGGCCCCAGGGTACGAGCAGTACTTC	CASSIDSSAPGYEQYF
TRBV21-1	TRBJ1-1	-	-	TGTGCGACGAACACAGGGAAGCCCCACACTGAAGCTTTCTTT	CATNTGKPHTEAFF
TRBV10-1	TRBJ2-7	TRBD2	-	TGCGCCAGCAGTGGGGGACTAGCGGGGGAGCAGTACTTC	CASSGGLAGEQYF
TRBV30	TRBJ1-5	TRBD1	-	TGTGCCTGGAGTCAGGACAGGGGGAATCAGCCCCAGCATTTT	CAWSQDRGNQPQHF
TRBV12-3/TRBV12-4	TRBJ2-7	-	-	TGTGCCAGCAGTTTAACTCCAAGTGAGCAGTACTTC	CASSLTPSEQYF
TRBV29-1	TRBJ1-5	TRBD1	-	TGCAGCGTTCCCCGGACCGGGGGAGACAGGGTAAGCAATCAGCCCCAGCATTTT	CSVPRTGGDRVSNQPQHF
TRBV29-1	TRBJ2-5	TRBD1	-	TGCAGCAAGACAGGGGCGCAAGAGACCCAGTACTTC	CSKTGAQETQYF
TRBV19	TRBJ1-5	TRBD1	-	TGTGCCAGTAGTCTGGACAGGGTAAGCAATCAGCCCCAGCATTTT	CASSLDRVSNQPQHF
TRBV2	TRBJ2-7	TRBD2	-	TGTGCCAAGTCCCGGGGACTAGCGGGAGCCCCGGTCGAGCAGTACTTC	CAKSRGLAGAPVEQYF
TRBV27	TRBJ1-4	-	-	TGTGCCAGCAGCTCGAACCGGGACTGGGGATGGGAAAAACTGTTTTTT	CASSSNRDWGWEKLFF
TRBV19	TRBJ2-2	-	-	TGTGCCAGTAGCGTTAACTACGGGAGTAACACCGGGGAGCTGTTTTTT	CASSVNYGSNTGELFF
TRBV29-1	TRBJ1-2	-	-	TGCAGCGTTGAAATGGCAAACAGGGACGGCTACACCTTC	CSVEMANRDGYTF
TRBV5-4	TRBJ2-7	-	-	TGTGCCAGCAGCTTGGCTCCAGGGGAGAACGAGCAGTACTTC	CASSLAPGENEQYF
TRBV7-9	TRBJ1-2	-	-	TGTGCCAGCAGCTCTGACCCAGGAGGCTACACCTTC	CASSSDPGGYTF
TRBV28	TRBJ2-3	TRBD2	-	TGTGCCAGCAGTTTTCGGGAGGCTAGCACAGATACGCAGTATTTT	CASSFREASTDTQYF
TRBV5-5	TRBJ1-5	TRBD1	once	TGTGCCAGCAGCTTGGGACAGGGGCTTTCCAATCAGCCCCAGCATTTT	CASSLGQGLSNQPQHF
TRBV5-1	TRBJ1-5	TRBD1	-	TGCGCCAGCAGCTGGACAGGGGGCAATCAGCCCCAGCATTTT	CASSWTGGNQPQHF
TRBV27	TRBJ1-2	-	-	TGTGCCAGCAGTTTCTCCGGAGGGGAAGTTAACTATGGCTACACCTTC	CASSFSGGEVNYGYTF
TRBV14	TRBJ2-3	TRBD2	-	TGTGCCAGCAGCCAACTTAGCGGGGGGAACACAGATACGCAGTATTTT	CASSQLSGGNTDTQYF
TRBV18	TRBJ1-4	TRBD1	-	TGTGCCAGCTCCCGACAGGGGGCCTACGGGATCGGTGAAAAACTGTTTTTT	CASSRQGAYGIGEKLFF
TRBV30	TRBJ1-5	-	-	TGTGCCTGGGCTCAGGGTTCGCAGCCCCAGCATTTT	CAWAQGSQPQHF
TRBV28	TRBJ2-7	TRBD1	-	TGTGCCAGCAGACCTCCGGCCGGGACAGGGCTTAACGAGCAGTACTTC	CASRPPAGTGLNEQYF
TRBV4-1	TRBJ1-4	-	-	TGCGCCAGCAGCCAAGATGGGGGGTGGAAACTGTTTTTT	CASSQDGGWKLFF
TRBV4-1	TRBJ1-1	-	once	TGCGCCAGCAGCCAAGATATGACAGACCGAAACACTGAAGCTTTCTTT	CASSQDMTDRNTEAFF
TRBV5-1	TRBJ2-7	TRBD1	once	TGCGCCAGCAGCTTGGGAGGGACAGGGTCTTACGAGCAGTACTTC	CASSLGGTGSYEQYF
TRBV6-1	TRBJ2-7	-	-	TGTGCCAGCAGTGAACAGGCGAGCTCCTACGAGCAGTACTTC	CASSEQASSYEQYF
TRBV5-6	TRBJ1-1	-	-	TGTGCCAGCAGCTCCCGACAGGCTTGGAACACTGAAGCTTTCTTT	CASSSRQAWNTEAFF
TRBV30	TRBJ1-1	-	-	TGTGCCTGGAGTGTGAGGGCCGTGAACACTGAAGCTTTCTTT	CAWSVRAVNTEAFF
TRBV28	TRBJ1-1	-	medium-sized	TGTGCCAGCAGTTATGCGTCACCCACTGAAGCTTTCTTT	CASSYASPTEAFF
TRBV2	TRBJ1-1	TRBD1	-	TGTGCCAGCAGTCCCCGGGACAGGAACACTGAAGCTTTCTTT	CASSPRDRNTEAFF
TRBV28	TRBJ2-1	TRBD2	-	TGTGCCAGCAGTCCGTGGACTAGCCATGAGCAGTTCTTC	CASSPWTSHEQFF
TRBV6-1	TRBJ2-7	-	-	TGTGCCAGCAGTGAACAACACTACGAGCAGTACTTC	CASSEQHYEQYF
TRBV19	TRBJ1-6	TRBD1	-	TGTGCCAGTAGTCCAGGGGACAGGGGAAATTCACCCCTCCACTTT	CASSPGDRGNSPLHF
TRBV19	TRBJ2-1	-	-	TGTGCCAGTAGGCCCCCAGGGTATTCCGCTGAGCAGTTCTTC	CASRPPGYSAEQFF
TRBV19	TRBJ2-2	TRBD2	-	TGTGCCACTAACGGCGGGGGGTTTGGCGCCGGGGAGCTGTTTTTT	CATNGGGFGAGELFF
TRBV5-1	TRBJ1-2	-	-	TGCGCCAGCAGCACAGATACCTGGGGCGGAATCTATGGCTACACCTTC	CASSTDTWGGIYGYTF
TRBV5-5	TRBJ2-2	TRBD2	-	TGTGCCAGCAGCTTGACTAGCGGGGTTAACACCGGGGAGCTGTTTTTT	CASSLTSGVNTGELFF
TRBV7-9	TRBJ1-4	TRBD1	-	TGTGCCAGCAGCTTAGGGGACAGGCTTGAAAAACTGTTTTTT	CASSLGDRLEKLFF
TRBV7-9	TRBJ1-2	-	-	TGTGCCAGCAGCTTAGGCAGGGAAGATGGCTACACCTTC	CASSLGREDGYTF
TRBV6-4	TRBJ2-1	-	-	TGTGCCAGCAGTGATCACGGAGCTTCTAGCTCCTACAATGAGCAGTTCTTC	CASSDHGASSSYNEQFF
TRBV4-2	TRBJ1-4	-	-	TGTGCCGCAAGCCATATACAGGGAGCTAATGAAAAACTGTTTTTT	CAASHIQGANEKLFF
TRBV2	TRBJ1-5	TRBD1	once	TGTGCCAGCACCCGGGACAGTGGGCAGCCCCAGCATTTT	CASTRDSGQPQHF
TRBV12-3/TRBV12-4	TRBJ1-2	-	few	TGTGCCAGCAGTTTGGAGAGGTTCTATGGCTACACCTTC	CASSLERFYGYTF
TRBV11-3	TRBJ2-1	-	once	TGTGCCAGCAGCCGAGAGGAATACAATGAGCAGTTCTTC	CASSREEYNEQFF
TRBV11-2	TRBJ1-1	-	-	TGTGCCAGCAGTCGATTTCCCCCCACAGGAGAGAACACTGAAGCTTTCTTT	CASSRFPPTGENTEAFF
TRBV7-9	TRBJ1-6	-	once	TGTGCCAGCAGCTTCGATTCACCCCTCCACTTT	CASSFDSPLHF
TRBV27	TRBJ1-6	TRBD1	few	TGTGCCAGCAGTCCGCCCTCGGGACAGGTGAATGGGGTCTATAATTCACCCCTCCACTTT	CASSPPSGQVNGVYNSPLHF